One TCR beta chain is described in this entry. The sample holds other DNA sequences that translate to the same CDR3. In germline, CDR1 is KGHDR, CDR2 SFDVKD. V was clipped by 8 bases and J by 0 bases, with 11 bases between them. The CDR3 covers 14 residues. This entry comes from a study of T cell responses to AZD1222 COVID-19 vaccine. Repertoires were generated with immunoSEQ multiplex PCR, while TCRdb's copy carries only in-frame clones and drops some. The sample includes roughly 140,000 clones, roughly nine tenths seen only once; the top ten take 1.5% to 2%. Sequenced here: peripheral blood, sampled on day 0 of AZD1222 vaccination. This clonotype was sampled from an adult in good health. The V call is TRBV24-1, the J call TRBJ2-3, with D perhaps being TRBD1 or TRBD2 (5 bases each). The CDR3 nucleotides are TGTGCCACCACGGGGCGATCTAGCACAGATACGCAGTATTTT. Residues: CATTGRSSTDTQYF.